Listed below are T cell receptor beta chains from one sample, sequenced in a study of blood T cell repertoires in COVID-19. Some clones are missing from TCRdb's copy, which holds only in-frame ones; the method was immunoSEQ multiplex PCR. Seen here are under 200,000 clones, 65% to 85% observed once, and the top ten hold less than 3%. The specimen sequenced was peripheral blood. The receptors come from a human donor with acute or convalescent COVID-19. The donor label of this sample is uncertain. CDR3s include the opening cysteine and the closing phenylalanine or tryptophan. A D gene is named only where the DNA matches it firmly. Some rows have no size entry. The others give once, few or many, or a class for an expanded clone.

v_call	d_call	clone_size	j_call	cdr3_aa	cdr3_nt
TRBV7-9	-	-	TRBJ2-7	CASSLDPGWAYEQYF	TGTGCCAGCAGCTTAGACCCAGGATGGGCCTACGAGCAGTACTTC
TRBV2	-	once	TRBJ2-5	CASSGEETQYF	TGTGCCAGCAGTGGGGAGGAGACCCAGTACTTC
TRBV30	-	once	TRBJ1-2	CAWSPPATSNYGYTF	TGTGCCTGGAGTCCGCCCGCGACAAGCAACTATGGCTACACCTTC
TRBV4-1	-	once	TRBJ2-3	CASSQDSTRRGTDTQYF	TGCGCCAGCAGCCAAGATTCCACTAGGAGGGGTACAGATACGCAGTATTTT
TRBV10-2	-	-	TRBJ2-2	CASTGQANTGELFF	TGCGCCAGCACTGGACAAGCGAACACCGGGGAGCTGTTTTTT
TRBV3-1/TRBV3-2	TRBD2	once	TRBJ2-1	CASSRSGTSGDFNEQFF	TGTGCCAGCAGCCGAAGCGGGACTAGCGGAGACTTCAATGAGCAGTTCTTC
TRBV3-1/TRBV3-2	-	-	TRBJ1-6	CASSQDRWAGVGSPLHF	TGTGCCAGCAGCCAAGATAGGTGGGCAGGGGTAGGTTCACCCCTCCACTTT
TRBV28	TRBD1	-	TRBJ2-5	CASSLGGQGDETQYF	TGTGCCAGCAGTTTGGGAGGACAGGGGGACGAGACCCAGTACTTC
TRBV19	TRBD2	-	TRBJ2-3	CASSIRAGRTDTQYF	TGTGCCAGTAGTATACGGGCCGGGAGGACAGATACGCAGTATTTT
TRBV29-1	TRBD2	once	TRBJ2-7	CSVEVAGVGYEQYF	TGCAGCGTCGAAGTAGCGGGAGTGGGCTACGAGCAGTACTTC
TRBV15	-	-	TRBJ1-5	CATSRDPPGMNQPQHF	TGTGCCACCAGCAGAGATCCGCCGGGAATGAATCAGCCCCAGCATTTT
TRBV18	TRBD2	-	TRBJ2-2	CASSPLLAGGTSSGELFF	TGTGCCAGCTCACCATTACTAGCGGGGGGAACTTCGAGCGGGGAGCTGTTTTTT
TRBV5-8	TRBD2	-	TRBJ2-5	CASGLAGAYF	TGTGCCAGCGGACTAGCGGGAGCGTACTTC
TRBV5-1	TRBD2	-	TRBJ2-5	CASSWRLAETQETQYF	TGCGCCAGCAGCTGGCGACTAGCGGAGACTCAAGAGACCCAGTACTTC
TRBV7-9	-	-	TRBJ1-5	CASSLAWHTDNNQPQHF	TGTGCCAGCAGCTTAGCTTGGCACACCGATAACAATCAGCCCCAGCATTTT
TRBV7-8	TRBD1	-	TRBJ1-2	CASSPDGTEDYGYTF	TGTGCCAGCAGCCCAGACGGGACAGAAGACTATGGCTACACCTTC
TRBV7-3	-	once	TRBJ2-3	CASSLTQTDTQYF	TGTGCCAGCAGCTTAACCCAGACAGATACGCAGTATTTT
TRBV6-5	-	-	TRBJ2-1	CASSYTWTGGDNEQFF	TGTGCCAGCAGTTACACGTGGACAGGCGGGGACAATGAGCAGTTCTTC
TRBV3-1/TRBV3-2	TRBD2	-	TRBJ2-5	CASSPLAAGGGETQYF	TGTGCCAGCAGTCCACTCGCAGCGGGGGGGGGAGAGACCCAGTACTTC
TRBV10-2	-	once	TRBJ1-5	CASSESLSPWGSNQPQHF	TGCGCCAGCAGTGAGTCCCTATCTCCCTGGGGCAGCAATCAGCCCCAGCATTTT
TRBV3-1/TRBV3-2	-	once	TRBJ1-6	CASRTSARDSPLHF	TGTGCCAGCAGGACTTCGGCCCGAGATTCACCCCTCCACTTT
TRBV12-2	-	-	TRBJ2-7	CASRLQGMITYEQYF	TGTGCAAGTCGCCTTCAGGGGATGATCACCTACGAGCAGTACTTC
TRBV3-1/TRBV3-2	TRBD1	-	TRBJ1-5	CASSLGGQGVGSNQPQHF	TGTGCCAGCAGCCTAGGGGGACAGGGGGTCGGTAGCAATCAGCCCCAGCATTTT
TRBV19	-	-	TRBJ1-2	CASSWLDTGYGYTF	TGTGCCAGTAGTTGGTTAGACACCGGCTATGGCTACACCTTC
TRBV7-2	-	-	TRBJ1-3	CASSLSPGAGNTIYF	TGTGCCAGCAGCTTAAGTCCAGGGGCAGGAAACACCATATATTTT
TRBV30	TRBD2	once	TRBJ2-5	CAWSVGGETQYF	TGTGCCTGGAGTGTCGGGGGGGAGACCCAGTACTTC
TRBV29-1	-	-	TRBJ1-1	CSVEDPSQDNTEAFF	TGCAGCGTTGAAGATCCTTCACAGGATAACACTGAAGCTTTCTTT
TRBV5-4	TRBD1	few	TRBJ1-4	CASSLGQGGNEKLFF	TGTGCCAGCAGCTTGGGACAGGGGGGTAATGAAAAACTGTTTTTT
TRBV4-1	TRBD2	-	TRBJ2-3	CASSPYWIAGGFSTDTQYF	TGCGCCAGCAGCCCCTATTGGATAGCGGGGGGTTTTAGCACAGATACGCAGTATTTT
TRBV29-1	TRBD1	-	TRBJ2-7	CSVEDQGAKVPREQYF	TGCAGCGTTGAAGACCAGGGGGCTAAGGTTCCGAGAGAGCAGTACTTC
TRBV4-2	TRBD1	-	TRBJ2-4	CASSQGTGDLNIQYF	TGTGCCAGCAGCCAAGGAACAGGGGATTTAAACATTCAGTACTTC
TRBV5-1	-	-	TRBJ2-1	CASSLRQSRDEQFF	TGCGCCAGCAGCTTACGACAGTCCAGGGATGAGCAGTTCTTC
TRBV5-4	TRBD1	-	TRBJ2-2	CASSEDRVNANTGELFF	TGTGCCAGCAGCGAGGACAGGGTGAACGCGAACACCGGGGAGCTGTTTTTT
TRBV28	TRBD1	-	TRBJ1-4	CASRLTGTGNEKLFF	TGTGCCAGCAGACTGACCGGGACAGGGAATGAAAAACTGTTTTTT
TRBV7-6	TRBD2	-	TRBJ2-1	CASSFSGGVYNEQFF	TGTGCCAGCAGCTTTAGCGGGGGGGTATACAATGAGCAGTTCTTC
TRBV21-1	-	-	TRBJ2-2	CASSTETGGANTGELFF	TGTGCCAGCAGCACGGAGACAGGGGGCGCGAACACCGGGGAGCTGTTTTTT
TRBV6-5	-	-	TRBJ1-4	CATAGRRNEKLFF	TGTGCCACTGCTGGGCGACGAAATGAAAAACTGTTTTTT
TRBV19	TRBD2	few	TRBJ2-1	CASSSIAGEYNEQFF	TGTGCCAGTAGTAGCATAGCGGGAGAGTACAATGAGCAGTTCTTC